The 3 T cell receptor beta chains below come from one sample, sequenced in a study of T cells in Graves' hyperthyroidism and ophthalmopathy. TCR beta CDR3 regions were amplified from RNA transcripts. TCR CDR3 regions were first amplified by RT-PCR with HTBI primers. One entry per CDR3 protein results from TCRdb running MiXCR on the multiplex PCR reads. The sample includes 300,000 to 450,000 distinct CDR3 sequences, more than 20% of them seen just once. Sequencing was performed on blood. The receptors originated from a man in his fifties or sixties with Graves' hyperthyroidism.

The chain carries TRBV4-2 and TRBJ2-5; possible D gene TRBD2, 6 bases. This CDR3 region has 17 residues. Trimming took off 0 bases at V and 5 bases at J, with 19 bases between the two ends. CDR1 LGHNA and CDR2 YNFKEQ come from the germline V gene. As DNA, the CDR3 is TGTGCCAGCAGCCAAGATGGCGGGACCCTGGGGACTGAGACCCAGTACTTC. It is translated as CASSQDGGTLGTETQYF.

V gene TRBV7-9 combines with J gene TRBJ2-5; D is perhaps TRBD2 (5 bases). The CDR3 is 15 amino acids. The germline V and J ends were trimmed by 5 bases and 2 bases, with 15 bases remaining between them. Germline lookup yields CDR1 SEHNR and CDR2 FQNEAQ (reference sequence). The CDR3 loop reads CASSVTRDLQETQYF. Written as DNA, the CDR3 is TGTGCCAGCAGCGTCACCCGGGATCTACAAGAGACCCAGTACTTC.

This clonotype has only a few counts. V and J are TRBV28 and TRBJ1-2; TRBD1 matches at 8 bases. Trimming at V came to 5 bases and at J to 7 bases, leaving 9 bases not matched to a gene. The germline V gene encodes CDR1 MDHEN and CDR2 SYDVKM. There are 14 residues in the CDR3. The CDR3 loop is CASSPGQAVPGYTF. The CDR3 bases are TGTGCCAGCAGTCCGGGACAGGCAGTCCCTGGCTACACCTTC.